A few counts support the clone carrying this TCR beta chain. This CDR3 is 15 amino acids long. V was clipped by 4 bases and J by 7 bases; unmatched bases: 7. Germline CDR1 reads KGHSH; CDR2 reads LQKENI. The source of the sample is a study of blood T cells in healthy people across ages. Through a sample-barcoded 5' primer and a J-beta primer mix, a second PCR was run for about 6 to 11 cycles. TCRdb ran MiXCR on the 5' RACE reads and lists one entry per CDR3 protein. The sample records some 700,000 distinct CDR3 sequences, approximately 21% being singletons. This clonotype was sampled from a man in his sixties or seventies in good health. The V and J genes are TRBV18 and TRBJ2-1; 10 nucleotides agree with TRBD2. The sample was blood. The CDR3 spells CASSLQRGGINEQFF. The CDR3 bases are TGTGCCAGCTCACTTCAGCGGGGGGGTATAAATGAGCAGTTCTTC. The whole variable domain, remainder taken from reference TRBV18 and TRBJ2-1, is NAGVMQNPRHLVRRRGQEARLRCSPMKGHSHVYWYRQLPEEGLKFMVYLQKENIIDESGMPKERFSAEFPKEGPSILRIQQVVRGDSAAYFCASSLQRGGINEQFFGPGTRLTVL.